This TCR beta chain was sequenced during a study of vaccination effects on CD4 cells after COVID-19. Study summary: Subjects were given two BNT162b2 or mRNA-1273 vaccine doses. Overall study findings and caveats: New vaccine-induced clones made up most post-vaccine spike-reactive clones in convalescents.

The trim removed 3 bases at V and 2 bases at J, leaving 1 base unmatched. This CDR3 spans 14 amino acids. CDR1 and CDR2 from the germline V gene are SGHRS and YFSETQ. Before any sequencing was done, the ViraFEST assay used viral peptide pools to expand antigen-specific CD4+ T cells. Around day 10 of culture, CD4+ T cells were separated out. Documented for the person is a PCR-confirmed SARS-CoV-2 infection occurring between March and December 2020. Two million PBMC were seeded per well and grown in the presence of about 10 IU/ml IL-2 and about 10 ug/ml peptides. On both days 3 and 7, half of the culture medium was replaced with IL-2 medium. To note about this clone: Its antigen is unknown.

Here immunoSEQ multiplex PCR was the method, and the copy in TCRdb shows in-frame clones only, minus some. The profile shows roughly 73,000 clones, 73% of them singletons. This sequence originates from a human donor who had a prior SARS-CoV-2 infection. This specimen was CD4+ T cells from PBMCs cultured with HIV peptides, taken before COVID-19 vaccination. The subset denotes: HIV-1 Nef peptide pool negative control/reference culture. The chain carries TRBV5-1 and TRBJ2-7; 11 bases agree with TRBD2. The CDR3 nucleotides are TGCGCCAGCAGCTCGACTAGCGGGGCCTACGAGCAGTACTTC. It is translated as CASSSTSGAYEQYF.